This entry features one TCR beta chain sequence. These data belong to a study of sequential checkpoint blockade in melanoma. The wider study: Arm A got nivolumab then ipilimumab; arm B the reverse, 1:1.

The V gene lost 4 bases and the J gene lost 5 bases, with 21 bases spanning the gap. The CDR3 is 17 residues long. The V gene's germline CDR1 is ENHRY and CDR2 SYGVKD. Treatment specified: randomized to nivolumab then ipilimumab (arm A) or the reverse (arm B). No patient had prior DNA-damaging chemotherapy. Assay: immunoSEQ multiplex PCR; the TCRdb copy retains only in-frame clones and omits some. The sample carries roughly 12,000 clones, approximately 70% recorded once. This receptor was taken from a human donor with melanoma. This specimen consisted of CD8+ T cells sorted from blood (inferred from file names), obtained from a patient given nivolumab and ipilimumab in sequence. The chain uses TRBV10-3 and TRBJ2-1, with D maybe TRBD2 (6 bases). CDR3 nucleotides: TGTGCCATCAGTGCGGGGGTGGCCTCAGGCCCCCACAATGAGCAGTTCTTC. It translates to CAISAGVASGPHNEQFF.